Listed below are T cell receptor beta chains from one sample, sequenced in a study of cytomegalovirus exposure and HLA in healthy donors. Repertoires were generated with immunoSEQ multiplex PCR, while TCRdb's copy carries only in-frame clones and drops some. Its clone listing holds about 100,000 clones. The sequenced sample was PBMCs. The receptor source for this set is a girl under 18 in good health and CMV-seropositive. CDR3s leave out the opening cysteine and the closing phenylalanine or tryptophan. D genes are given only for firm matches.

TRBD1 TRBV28 ASSSWPDSGGGGYGYT
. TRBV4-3 ASSRLNREDTQY
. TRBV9 ASSVFAAATDTQY
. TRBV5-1 ASSDLSGEDRPFDEQY
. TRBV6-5 ASSYRQEDFYGYT
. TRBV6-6 ASSYTSQPQH
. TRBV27 ASSLRTANTEAF
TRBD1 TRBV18 ASSPLSGGQGY
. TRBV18 ASSPAYSGLGNTIY
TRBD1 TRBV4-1 ASSLSGLGQGINEQF
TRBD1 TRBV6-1 ASESQGAGTEAF
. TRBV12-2 ASRLAPGQTNYGYT
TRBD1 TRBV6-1 AIPGQGSYEQY
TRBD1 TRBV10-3 AISGRGRGDGYT
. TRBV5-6 ASRLRASRLTEAF
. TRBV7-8 ASSRGGAEAF
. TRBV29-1 SVGEYSYT
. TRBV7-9 ASSLEGSTDTQY
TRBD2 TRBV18 ASSPIVAGGSNEQF
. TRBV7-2 ASSRQYSNQPQH
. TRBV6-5 ASSYPGLEAF
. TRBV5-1 ASRPQDSGANVLT
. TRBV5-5 ASRGETDTQY
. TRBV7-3 ASSPMTVTEAF
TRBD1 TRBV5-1 ASSSRRGTGGTEAF
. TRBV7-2 ASSKRPVEKLF
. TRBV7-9 ASSLKNGETQY
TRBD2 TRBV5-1 ASSPDIAGGPGEQF
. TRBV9 ASSQGSNQPQH
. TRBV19 ASSPGQNPEAF
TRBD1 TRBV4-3 ASSQDVTGAGNTIY
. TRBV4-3 ASSQVGTSPGTQY
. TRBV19 ASSTRLWYTEAF
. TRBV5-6 ASSFGNQPQH
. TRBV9 ASSPEGLVEKLF
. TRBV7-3 ASSLTRGTEAF
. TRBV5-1 AGSLDIQNSPLH
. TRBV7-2 ASSLGGRWETQY
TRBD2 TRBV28 ASHSSGSGLAETYEQF
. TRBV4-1 ASSQPQDYLGEQY
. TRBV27 ASSLDARGWPEAF
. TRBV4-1 ASSQGTGTLNTEAF
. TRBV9 ASSVGAAVDYEKLF
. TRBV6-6 ASVRGATDTQY
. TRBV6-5 ATYGGYEQY
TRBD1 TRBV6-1 ASRQGGDTEAF
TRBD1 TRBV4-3 ASSQGQGAYEQY
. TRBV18 ASSPPVANTEAF
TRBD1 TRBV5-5 ASSFLGQSGNSPLH
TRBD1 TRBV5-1 ASSLQGTRTDTQY
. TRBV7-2 ASSPQGQGTEAF
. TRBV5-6 ASSLGAGHEKLF
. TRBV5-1 ASSLVGGEDEQF
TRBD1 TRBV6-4 ATKDRDGWELF
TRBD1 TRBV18 ASSPQTGGADYGYT